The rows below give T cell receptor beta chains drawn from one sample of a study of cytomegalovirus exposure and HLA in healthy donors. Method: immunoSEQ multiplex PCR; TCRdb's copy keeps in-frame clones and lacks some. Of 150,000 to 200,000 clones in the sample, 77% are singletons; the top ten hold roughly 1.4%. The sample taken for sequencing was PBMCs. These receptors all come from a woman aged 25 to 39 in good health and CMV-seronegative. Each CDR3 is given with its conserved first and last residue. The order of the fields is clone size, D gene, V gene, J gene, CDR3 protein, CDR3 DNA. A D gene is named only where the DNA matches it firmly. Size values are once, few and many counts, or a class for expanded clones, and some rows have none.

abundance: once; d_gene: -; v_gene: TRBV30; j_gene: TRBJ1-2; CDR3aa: CAWSVIRGRYGYTF; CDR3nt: TGTGCCTGGAGTGTAATTCGGGGGAGGTATGGCTACACCTTC
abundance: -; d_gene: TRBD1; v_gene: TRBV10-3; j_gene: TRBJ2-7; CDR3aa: CATNEPGQGYEQYF; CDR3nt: TGTGCCACCAACGAACCGGGACAGGGGTACGAGCAGTACTTC
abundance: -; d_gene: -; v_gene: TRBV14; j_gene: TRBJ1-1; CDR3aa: CASSTGFGTEAFF; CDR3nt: TGTGCCAGCAGCACAGGGTTTGGCACTGAAGCTTTCTTT
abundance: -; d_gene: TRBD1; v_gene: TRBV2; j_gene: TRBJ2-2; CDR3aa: CASSEAGRGTGELFF; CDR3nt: TGTGCCAGCAGTGAAGCCGGCAGGGGGACCGGGGAGCTGTTTTTT
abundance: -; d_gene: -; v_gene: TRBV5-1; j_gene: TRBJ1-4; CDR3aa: CASSPNTGMEEKLFF; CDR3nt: TGCGCCAGCAGTCCTAACACAGGGATGGAGGAAAAACTGTTTTTT
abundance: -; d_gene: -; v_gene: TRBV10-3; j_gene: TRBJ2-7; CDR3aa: CAISESFTYEQYF; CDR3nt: TGTGCCATCAGTGAATCCTTTACCTACGAGCAGTACTTC
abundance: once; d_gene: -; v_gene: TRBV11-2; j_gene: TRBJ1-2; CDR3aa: CASSRMLGGQTNYGYTF; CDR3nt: TGTGCCAGCAGCCGCATGTTAGGCGGGCAGACTAACTATGGCTACACCTTC
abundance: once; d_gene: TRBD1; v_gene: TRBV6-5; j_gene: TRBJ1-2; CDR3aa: CASSYSQGAGYTF; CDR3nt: TGTGCCAGCAGTTACTCACAGGGGGCGGGCTACACCTTC
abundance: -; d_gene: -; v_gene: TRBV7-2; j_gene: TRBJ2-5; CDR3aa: CASSREETQYF; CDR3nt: TGTGCCAGCAGTCGTGAAGAGACCCAGTACTTC
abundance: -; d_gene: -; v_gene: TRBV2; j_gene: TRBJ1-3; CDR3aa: CASSEFSFSGNTIYF; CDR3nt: TGTGCCAGCAGTGAATTCTCCTTCTCTGGAAACACCATATATTTT
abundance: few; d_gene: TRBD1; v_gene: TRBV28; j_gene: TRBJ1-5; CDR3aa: CASRLPGQSNQPQHF; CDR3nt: TGTGCCAGCAGGCTCCCGGGACAGAGTAATCAGCCCCAGCATTTT
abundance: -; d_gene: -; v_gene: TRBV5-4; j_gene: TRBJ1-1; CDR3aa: CASSLGRSETEAFF; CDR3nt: TGTGCCAGCAGCTTGGGCAGAAGTGAAACTGAAGCTTTCTTT
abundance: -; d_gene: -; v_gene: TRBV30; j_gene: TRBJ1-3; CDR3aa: CAWVEKNTIYF; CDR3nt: TGTGCCTGGGTTGAGAAAAACACCATATATTTT
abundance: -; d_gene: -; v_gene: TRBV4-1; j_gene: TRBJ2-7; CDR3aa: CASNEGGGGDYEQYF; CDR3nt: TGCGCCAGCAATGAGGGTGGAGGGGGCGACTACGAGCAGTACTTC
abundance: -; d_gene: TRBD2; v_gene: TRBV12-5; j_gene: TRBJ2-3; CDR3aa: CASAGTTRSTDTQYF; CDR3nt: TGTGCTAGTGCCGGGACTACCCGAAGCACAGATACGCAGTATTTT
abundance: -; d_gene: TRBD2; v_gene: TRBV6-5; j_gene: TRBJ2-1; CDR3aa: CASSWDGTSAEQFF; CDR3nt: TGTGCCAGCAGTTGGGACGGGACTAGTGCTGAGCAGTTCTTC
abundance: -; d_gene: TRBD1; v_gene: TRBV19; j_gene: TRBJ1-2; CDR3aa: CASRTGGTGYGYTF; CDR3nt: TGTGCCAGTAGGACAGGGGGGACTGGCTATGGCTACACCTTC
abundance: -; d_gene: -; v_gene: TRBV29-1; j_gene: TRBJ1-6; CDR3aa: CSVAAGTGNSPLHF; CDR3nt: TGCAGCGTTGCTGCAGGCACGGGGAATTCACCCCTCCACTTT
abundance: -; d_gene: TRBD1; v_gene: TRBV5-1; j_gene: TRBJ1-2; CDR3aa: CASSFGTGGYTF; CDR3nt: TGCGCCAGCAGCTTCGGGACAGGCGGCTACACCTTC
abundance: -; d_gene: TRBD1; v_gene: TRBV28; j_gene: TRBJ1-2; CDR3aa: CASSSAGTGNFGGYTF; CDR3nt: TGTGCCAGCAGTTCCGCCGGGACAGGGAATTTTGGTGGCTACACCTTC
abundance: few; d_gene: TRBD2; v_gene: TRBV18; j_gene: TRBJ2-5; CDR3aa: CASSPFPGLAQETQYF; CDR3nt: TGTGCCAGCTCACCATTTCCGGGACTAGCTCAAGAGACCCAGTACTTC
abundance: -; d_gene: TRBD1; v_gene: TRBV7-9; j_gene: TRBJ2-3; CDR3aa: CASSLLPPGQGTQYF; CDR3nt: TGTGCCAGCAGCTTATTGCCCCCCGGACAGGGGACGCAGTATTTT